The 29 T cell receptor beta chains given below trace back to one sample, sequenced in a study of blood T cell repertoires in COVID-19. The data were produced by immunoSEQ multiplex PCR, yet TCRdb's version contains in-frame clones alone and is incomplete. Of some 100,000 clones listed, roughly 76% are singletons. Material: peripheral blood. The receptors were gathered from a human donor in a cohort sampled during active COVID-19.

The CDR3, as DNA: TGTGCCAGCAGCTTAGAATCAGGGTACGAGCAGTACTTC. Translated, it gives CASSLESGYEQYF. The chain uses TRBV7-2 and TRBJ2-7; a weak D match, TRBD1 (5 bases). The length of the CDR3 is 13 residues. V was trimmed by 1 base and J by 4 bases, leaving 8 bases between them. CDR1 and CDR2 (germline): SGHTA, FQGNSA.

In its sample, this clone was seen a few times. The chain combines TRBV2 with TRBJ2-7, with D possibly TRBD1 on 5 matching bases. The CDR3 spans 14 residues. In germline, CDR1 is SNHLY, CDR2 FYNNEI. V shed 5 bases and J shed 4 bases, with 15 bases lying between them. CDR3 sequence (DNA): TGTGCCAGCAGTTCAGGGTCTAGTTCTTACGAGCAGTACTTC. It specifies CASSSGSSSYEQYF.

The V and J genes are TRBV30 and TRBJ2-7; the match to TRBD2 covers 7 bases. Germline CDR1 and CDR2: GTSNPN and SVGIG (reference sequence). CDR3 length: 15 amino acids. The trim removed 4 bases at V and 3 bases at J, leaving 12 bases unmatched. CDR3 coding DNA: TGTGCCTGGACTAGCGGTGGACCCCTCGACTACGAGCAGTACTTC. It codes for CAWTSGGPLDYEQYF.

This clone was found a few times. The chain couples TRBV5-4 to TRBJ2-5; D is unclear. The CDR3 runs to 12 residues. CDR1 is SGHNT and CDR2 is YYREEE in the germline V gene (reference sequence). The ends were cut back, 2 bases at V and 5 bases at J, with 7 bases in the middle. The CDR3 here is CASSFPEETQYF. The CDR3 nucleotides are TGTGCCAGCAGCTTTCCGGAGGAGACCCAGTACTTC.

V is TRBV19 and J is TRBJ1-5; 10 bases are a match to TRBD1. The CDR3 is made up of 16 amino acids. CDR1 is LNHDA, CDR2 SQIVND, per germline (reference sequence). J gave up 6 bases and V 0 bases, and 5 bases lay outside the gene matches. The CDR3 sequence is CASSIDGTGASQPQHF. The CDR3 DNA sequence: TGTGCCAGTAGTATAGATGGGACAGGGGCGTCTCAGCCCCAGCATTTT. Based on the CDR3 plus reference TRBV19 and TRBJ1-5, the full variable domain is DGGITQSPKYLFRKEGQNVTLSCEQNLNHDAMYWYRQDPGQGLRLIYYSQIVNDFQKGDIAEGYSVSREKKESFPLTVTSAQKNPTAFYLCASSIDGTGASQPQHFGDGTRLSIL.

The J gene is TRBJ2-3, the V gene TRBV6-1; weak D call: TRBD2 (6 bases). V shed 0 bases and J shed 1 base, with 8 bases lying between them. The CDR3 spans 15 residues. Germline values: CDR1 MNHNS, CDR2 SASEGT. CDR3 sequence: CASSEASSGTDTQYF. CDR3 in DNA: TGTGCCAGCAGTGAAGCCTCTAGCGGCACAGATACGCAGTATTTT.

This chain connects TRBV30 to TRBJ1-1; 8 nucleotides match TRBD1. Unmatched junction bases numbered 16, after V lost 4 bases and J lost 6 bases. Per germline, CDR1 GTSNPN and CDR2 SVGIG (reference sequence). The CDR3 runs to 16 residues. The CDR3 sequence is CAWIPPGQGAGPEAFF. The CDR3 DNA sequence: TGTGCCTGGATCCCGCCTGGACAGGGAGCTGGCCCTGAAGCTTTCTTT.

The chain links TRBV9 to TRBJ2-5; TRBD2 aligns across 14 bases. The germline V gene encodes CDR1 SGDLS and CDR2 YYNGEE. Unmatched junction bases numbered 10, after V lost 0 bases and J lost 6 bases. This CDR3 comprises 18 residues. CDR3 coding DNA: TGTGCCAGCAGCGTAGAAGGCTCGGGACTAGCGGGAGCTAAGACCCAGTACTTC. Translation gives CASSVEGSGLAGAKTQYF.

The rearrangement uses TRBV15 and TRBJ2-3; 8 nucleotides align to TRBD2. This CDR3 spans 14 amino acids. Germline V gene data show CDR1 as LNHNV and CDR2 as YYDKDF (reference sequence). V shed 4 bases and J 5 bases; nucleotides not matched to a gene: 5. CDR3 nucleotides: TGTGCCACCAGCACGGGGGGGCCAGGAGATACGCAGTATTTT. Translating gives CATSTGGPGDTQYF.

About this clone itself: The junction does not match germline at one end; this may be a read error. The chain employs TRBV7-9 and TRBJ2-3; 10 bases agree with TRBD2. Germline V gene sequence: CDR1 SEHNR, CDR2 FQNEAQ (reference sequence). CDR3 length equals 16 residues. This CDR3 is CASSVASGGLTDTQYF. The CDR3 nucleotides are TGTGCCAGCAGCGTAGCTAGCGGGGGCCTCACAGATACGCAGTATTTT.

The CDR3 loop reads CASSLGPPLAILFF. The CDR3 nucleotides read TGTGCCAGCAGTTTAGGCCCGCCCCTGGCCATACTGTTTTTT. The chain links TRBV27 to TRBJ1-4; D ambiguous. The CDR3 spans 14 residues. Trimming left V 2 bases short and J 13 bases short, with 17 bases between. Germline assignment: CDR1 MNHEY and CDR2 SMNVEV (reference sequence).

The chain carries TRBV2 and TRBJ2-3, with D possibly TRBD2 on 6 matching bases. Germline CDR1 and CDR2: SNHLY and FYNNEI. This CDR3 spans 15 amino acids. Trimming removed 6 bases at V and 1 base at J, with 14 bases between. The CDR3 spells CASRNAGRRTDTQYF. For the CDR3, the DNA is TGTGCCAGCAGAAACGCGGGGAGACGCACAGATACGCAGTATTTT.

A single count supports this clone. This chain connects TRBV5-1 to TRBJ2-4; the match to TRBD2 covers 12 bases. CDR1 and CDR2 (germline): SGHRS, YFSETQ. With V trimmed by 4 bases and J by 0 bases, 5 bases remained unmatched. The CDR3 runs to 17 residues. The CDR3 DNA reads TGCGCCAGCAGCGGTGGGACTAGCGGGCTAGCCAAAAACATTCAGTACTTC. Its translation: CASSGGTSGLAKNIQYF.

The rearrangement joins TRBV9 to TRBJ1-2; TRBD1 is a possible D gene (5 bases). The V end was cut by 3 bases, the J end by 5 bases, with 20 bases between. The CDR3 spans 16 residues. Per germline, CDR1 SGDLS and CDR2 YYNGEE. The CDR3 coding sequence is TGTGCCAGCAGCGAGTCAACCGGGACGGGGGTTTATGGCTACACCTTC. Its protein product is CASSESTGTGVYGYTF.

This clone was counted between two and nine times. The chain has TRBV2 and TRBJ2-7; 7 bases are shared with TRBD2. The germline V gene has CDR1 SNHLY and CDR2 FYNNEI. CDR3 size: 13 residues. Germline trimming cut 8 bases from V and 5 bases from J; bases unmatched to any gene: 9. The CDR3 loop is CASCGRRGHEQYF. The CDR3 region has the DNA TGTGCCAGCTGCGGGAGACGTGGCCACGAGCAGTACTTC.

The rearrangement uses TRBV6-5 and TRBJ1-5; D is perhaps TRBD1 (5 bases). The V end lost 8 bases, the J end lost 1 base, and 6 bases lay between the germline ends. Germline V CDR1 and CDR2: MNHEY, SVGAGI. The CDR3 has 12 amino acids. The CDR3 DNA reads TGTGCCAGCCGACAGAGCAATCAGCCCCAGCATTTT. This sequence encodes CASRQSNQPQHF.

The chain recombines TRBV28 with TRBJ2-7; 7 positions agree with TRBD2. This CDR3 is built from 15 residues. Per the germline V gene, CDR1 is MDHEN and CDR2 is SYDVKM. Trimming removed 3 bases from V and 1 base from J; junction bases left unmatched: 6. The CDR3 sequence is CASSLPGGNSYEQYF. CDR3 in DNA: TGTGCCAGCAGTTTGCCGGGAGGCAATTCCTACGAGCAGTACTTC.

CDR3 DNA: TGTGCCAGCAGCCCCCCCCTAGGGAGGGGGACTAATGAAAAACTGTTTTTT. Its translation: CASSPPLGRGTNEKLFF. The V call is TRBV3-1 (or the pseudogene TRBV3-2), the J call TRBJ1-4; possibly TRBD1 for D (6 bases). Between the trimmed V and J ends, which lost 4 bases and 2 bases, there was a span of 17 bases. Germline V lookup: CDR1 LGHDT, CDR2 YNNKEL (reference sequence). This CDR3 is 17 amino acids long.

This chain joins TRBV5-1 and TRBJ1-4; tentative D call: TRBD1 (5 bases). This CDR3 has 14 amino acids. Germline CDR1 SGHRS, CDR2 YFSETQ. Trimming took 5 bases from V and 7 from J, leaving 15 bases between them. The CDR3 bases are TGCGCCAGCAGTCCCAGACAGCTTGGTGAAAAACTGTTTTTT. It encodes CASSPRQLGEKLFF.

CDR3 amino acids: CASIGGLRTEAFF. For the CDR3, the DNA is TGTGCCAGTATCGGGGGGCTGAGGACTGAAGCTTTCTTT. The rearrangement links TRBV19 to TRBJ1-1, with a weak D call TRBD1 (6 bases). Germline CDR1 and CDR2: LNHDA and SQIVND (reference sequence). Trimming cost V 7 bases and J 5 bases, with 14 bases left between them. There are 13 residues in the CDR3.

The genes are TRBV18 and TRBJ2-7; 8 bases are a match to TRBD1. Germline CDR1 reads KGHSH; CDR2 reads LQKENI. V lost 6 bases to trimming and J lost 1 base; unmatched junction nucleotides: 8. The CDR3 contains 15 residues. CDR3 coding DNA: TGTGCCAGCTCCCAAGGACAGGGATGGTCCTACGAGCAGTACTTC. Translation gives CASSQGQGWSYEQYF. The full variable domain, in which reference TRBV18 and TRBJ2-7 provide the parts outside the CDR3, is NAGVMQNPRHLVRRRGQEARLRCSPMKGHSHVYWYRQLPEEGLKFMVYLQKENIIDESGMPKERFSAEFPKEGPSILRIQQVVRGDSAAYFCASSQGQGWSYEQYFGPGTRLTVT.

This chain connects TRBV11-3 to TRBJ1-1; TRBD1 might be the D (5 bases). V lost 4 bases, J lost 4 bases, and 13 bases lay in between. The CDR3 is 14 residues long. The V gene's germline CDR1 is SGHNT and CDR2 YENEEA. For the CDR3, the DNA is TGTGCCAGCAGCTCCTACGGGGGGGTCACTGAAGCTTTCTTT. This translates into CASSSYGGVTEAFF.

This clone was found a few times. The rearrangement uses TRBV5-1 and TRBJ1-1; no clear D gene. V lost 4 bases and J lost 6, with 19 bases in between. Germline assignment: CDR1 SGHRS and CDR2 YFSETQ. This CDR3 comprises 15 residues. CDR3 amino acids: CASSLGDNTVPEAFF. The CDR3 region has the DNA TGCGCCAGCAGCCTCGGTGACAATACAGTTCCTGAAGCTTTCTTT. Based on the CDR3 plus reference TRBV5-1 and TRBJ1-1, the full variable domain is KAGVTQTPRYLIKTRGQQVTLSCSPISGHRSVSWYQQTPGQGLQFLFEYFSETQRNKGNFPGRFSGRQFSNSRSEMNVSTLELGDSALYLCASSLGDNTVPEAFFGQGTRLTVV.

In its sample, this clone was seen once. This chain joins TRBV5-8 and TRBJ1-6, with D tentatively TRBD1 (5 bases). Germline lookup yields CDR1 SGHTS and CDR2 YDEGEE. V shed 4 bases and J shed 14 bases, with 25 bases lying between them. The CDR3 covers 16 residues. For the CDR3, the DNA is TGTGCCAGCAGCGCCGGGGGGAGCTCGCGGGTGGTAACCCTCCACTTT. It encodes CASSAGGSSRVVTLHF.

The chain has TRBV6-5 and TRBJ1-5; 10 positions agree with TRBD1. Looked up from germline, CDR1 is MNHEY and CDR2 is SVGAGI. This CDR3 is built from 14 residues. The J segment lost 5 bases and the V segment lost 6 bases, leaving 4 bases of the junction unmatched. The CDR3 DNA sequence: TGTGCCAGCAGAGGGACAGGGGTAGATCAGCCCCAGCATTTT. It translates to CASRGTGVDQPQHF.

This chain connects TRBV27 to TRBJ2-2; 8 bases fit TRBD1. The V and J ends lost 0 bases and 5 bases, in that order; junction bases with no gene match: 8. The CDR3 extends over 17 amino acids. Looked up from germline, CDR1 is MNHEY and CDR2 is SMNVEV (reference sequence). The CDR3 region is CASSLSAGGGGTGELFF. The CDR3 nucleotides are TGTGCCAGCAGTTTATCGGCAGGGGGCGGCGGGACCGGGGAGCTGTTTTTT.

This chain connects TRBV6-5 to TRBJ2-3; D gene ambiguous. Trimming removed 5 bases from V and 7 bases from J, with 16 bases in between. This CDR3 spans 14 amino acids. Germline V gives CDR1 MNHEY, CDR2 SVGAGI. DNA for the CDR3: TGTGCCAGCAGTCCGACCGACTCGAGAAATACGCAGTATTTT. This gives the protein CASSPTDSRNTQYF.

The rearrangement uses TRBV7-2 and TRBJ1-2; TRBD1 matches 7 bases. Germline V gene data show CDR1 as SGHTA and CDR2 as FQGNSA. V lost 5 bases and J lost 7; bases outside the gene matches: 7. This CDR3 is built from 13 residues. CDR3: CASSRTGEAGYTF. CDR3 nucleotide sequence: TGTGCCAGCAGCCGCACAGGGGAAGCTGGCTACACCTTC. The full variable domain, completed using reference TRBV7-2 and TRBJ1-2, is GAGVSQSPSNKVTEKGKDVELRCDPISGHTALYWYRQSLGQGLEFLIYFQGNSAPDKSGLPSDRFSAERTGGSVSTLTIQRTQQEDSAVYLCASSRTGEAGYTFGSGTRLTVV.

The rearrangement joins TRBV27 to TRBJ2-3; weak D call: TRBD1 (6 bases). This CDR3 has 17 residues. The germline gives CDR1 MNHEY, CDR2 SMNVEV (reference sequence). Trimming removed 6 bases from V and 2 bases from J, with 21 bases in between. The chain's CDR3 is CASRPLRGPLNTDTQYF. CDR3 DNA: TGTGCCAGCAGGCCCCTCAGGGGACCGCTTAACACAGATACGCAGTATTTT.